This section outlines one T cell receptor (beta chain) sequence together with its context. The entry originates in a study of T cells in Graves' hyperthyroidism and ophthalmopathy. TCR beta CDR3 sequences were amplified from RNA transcripts. RT-PCR in the first round (using the HTBI primer set) targeted the TCR CDR3. TCRdb passed the multiplex PCR reads through MiXCR, listing each CDR3 protein once. The sample lists about 540,000 distinct CDR3 sequences, 35% to 55% occurring once. Patients aged 18 to 65 had newly diagnosed hyperthyroidism of under 2 months' duration. Reasons for excluding patients were uncontrolled infection, other autoimmune disease, pregnancy or lactation. The germline V gene encodes CDR1 ENHRY and CDR2 SYGVKD. With 6 bases removed from V and 5 bases from J, the gap between germline ends came to 23 bases. The CDR3 has 16 residues.

The sequencing sample was made of peripheral blood or thyroid tissue (not recorded which). The TCR sequence derives from a woman younger than 35 with Graves' hyperthyroidism. The rearrangement links TRBV10-3 to TRBJ2-7; tentative D call: TRBD2 (5 bases). CDR3 region: CAIREPSGISYNEQYF. The CDR3 DNA is TGTGCCATCAGGGAGCCTTCGGGGATTTCCTACAACGAGCAGTACTTC.